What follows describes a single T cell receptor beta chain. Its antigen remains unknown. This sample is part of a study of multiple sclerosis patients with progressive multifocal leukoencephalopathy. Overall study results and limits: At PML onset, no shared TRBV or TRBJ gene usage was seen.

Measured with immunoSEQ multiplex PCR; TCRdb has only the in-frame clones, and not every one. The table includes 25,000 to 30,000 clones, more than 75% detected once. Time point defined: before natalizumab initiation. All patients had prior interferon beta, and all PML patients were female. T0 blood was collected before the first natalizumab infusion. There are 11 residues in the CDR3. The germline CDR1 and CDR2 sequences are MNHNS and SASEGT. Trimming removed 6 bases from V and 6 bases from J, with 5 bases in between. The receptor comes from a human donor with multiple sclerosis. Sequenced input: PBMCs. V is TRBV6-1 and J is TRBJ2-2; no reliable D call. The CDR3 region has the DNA TGTGCCAGCAGAGCCCCCGGGGAGCTGTTTTTT. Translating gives CASRAPGELFF.